The T cell receptor beta chain under discussion was sequenced for a study of long-term antiretroviral therapy in people with HIV. Notes on the study in general: The study found that diversity rose after ART but stayed below transplant donor controls. Controls exceeded HIV repertoires in CDR3 length range. ART adherence was not documented, and neither viral resistance nor therapy changes had any data.

With respect to this clone: The antigen remains unidentified.

Assay version v3.0 of immunoSEQ was used, and it was run at survey level. Data came from immunoSEQ multiplex PCR; TCRdb stores just in-frame clones and leaves some out. The sample includes over 40,000 clones, roughly 95% of them seen just once. The J segment lost 16 bases and the V segment lost 0 bases, leaving 8 bases of the junction unmatched. The CDR3 has 13 residues. Germline CDR1 LNHNV, CDR2 YYDKDF (reference sequence). At least two post-ART and at least one pre-ART PBMC sample were available for each donor. The J gene is TRBJ1-3, the V gene TRBV15; 8 nucleotides line up with TRBD1. The sequence derives from a woman between 45 and 65 years old with HIV. This specimen consisted of unsorted PBMCs, obtained 3.7 years after starting antiretroviral therapy. CDR3 in amino acids: CATSRDEGDRKYF. The CDR3 bases are TGTGCCACCAGCAGAGATGAGGGGGACAGGAAGTATTTT.